Listed below are T cell receptor beta chains from one sample, sequenced in a study of cytomegalovirus exposure and HLA in healthy donors. Profiling relied on immunoSEQ multiplex PCR, and the TCRdb table lists in-frame clones only, not all of them. Recorded for this sample: 130,000 to 150,000 clones. The sample consisted of PBMCs. These receptors were obtained from a man aged 35-49 years in good health and CMV-seronegative. Both conserved end residues are trimmed from each CDR3.

J,V,CDR3
TRBJ1-1,TRBV5-1,ASSLAAGEHTEAF
TRBJ1-2,TRBV2,ASRHSGTELNGYT
TRBJ1-1,TRBV7-3,ASRLGGASGEAF
TRBJ1-2,TRBV15,ATSLTGGLYGYT
TRBJ2-3,TRBV5-1,ASSPVRGSSTDTQY
TRBJ1-2,TRBV6-5,ASSYTTGGESYT
TRBJ1-1,TRBV5-1,ASSWGGSSTEAF
TRBJ1-5,TRBV28,ASSSYRVYQPQH
TRBJ1-2,TRBV2,ASTLAGQGNYGYT
TRBJ1-5,TRBV29-1,SVETDSNQPQH
TRBJ2-7,TRBV10-3,AISDPFTGGVRYEQY
TRBJ2-1,TRBV15,ATSTLYNEQF
TRBJ1-3,TRBV29-1,SVDAGGDTIY
TRBJ1-2,TRBV5-4,ASSLPQGAHGYT
TRBJ2-3,TRBV11-2,ASSPRGLTTDTQY
TRBJ1-2,TRBV5-6,ASSPDLQRRDTNYGYT
TRBJ2-3,TRBV19,ASSNSGGPDTQY
TRBJ1-5,TRBV5-5,ASSLIAGNEHQPQH
TRBJ1-5,TRBV7-9,ASSLAGSQPQH
TRBJ1-6,TRBV4-1,ASSQLSVGTGYNSPLH
TRBJ2-7,TRBV5-6,ASSLGGEQY
TRBJ1-1,TRBV19,ASSNRVNTEAF
TRBJ1-2,TRBV28,ASSLGQGVYGYT
TRBJ2-3,TRBV19,ASSTNGRGFSTDTQY
TRBJ2-1,TRBV7-6,ASSSGDRGEKYEQF
TRBJ2-1,TRBV10-3,AISEFSGGANEQF
TRBJ1-3,TRBV14,ASSFQGRNTIY
TRBJ2-3,TRBV6-4,ASSPLGYLTDTQY
TRBJ1-6,TRBV4-3,ASSYGDRRSPLH
TRBJ1-5,TRBV7-2,ASSFGREQPQH
TRBJ1-1,TRBV25-1,ASSDPGIGDTEAF
TRBJ2-5,TRBV29-1,SVGGLQETQY
TRBJ2-3,TRBV9,ASSVGTSSTDTQY
TRBJ1-6,TRBV11-1,ASSPGQSNSPLH
TRBJ2-3,TRBV4-3,ASSQARLAGGNTQY
TRBJ2-5,TRBV12-5,ASGLGLEVQY
TRBJ2-3,TRBV10-3,AISGVRTSGGPREDTQY
TRBJ2-5,TRBV7-3,ASSGGPSGTQY
TRBJ1-1,TRBV27,ASSFQGTGVAF
TRBJ1-3,TRBV19,ASSGAWDTIY
TRBJ2-2,TRBV6-1,ATCSGGANTGELF
TRBJ2-3,TRBV6-1,ASSQGLTTDTQY
TRBJ2-7,TRBV9,ASSVDISGEQY
TRBJ2-7,TRBV4-1,ASSQPTQGSSVY
TRBJ2-4,TRBV4-3,ASSQGESGSRENIQY
TRBJ2-7,TRBV6-1,ASSASLGTSGYEQY
TRBJ2-7,TRBV6-6,ASSWSQGTYEQY
TRBJ2-3,TRBV28,ASSLWTSGGSRTQY
TRBJ1-3,TRBV19,ASSIWESGNTIY